This is a list of T cell receptor beta chains from one sample in a study of blood T cell repertoires in COVID-19. Sequenced by immunoSEQ multiplex PCR; TCRdb stores in-frame clones only, minus some. The data contain tens of thousands of clones, roughly 74% of them singletons. Sequencing was done on a sample of peripheral blood. The receptors were sampled from a woman older than 75 with acute or convalescent COVID-19. CDR3s include the opening cysteine and the closing phenylalanine or tryptophan. D genes are given only for firm matches. Size is stated for part of the rows, as once, few or many counts, or as a class when the clone is expanded.

clone_size: NA
v_call: TRBV5-5
d_call: NA
j_call: TRBJ2-3
cdr3_nt: TGTGCCAGCAGCTTGGGGTTAGGGGCGACAGATACGCAGTATTTT
cdr3_aa: CASSLGLGATDTQYF

clone_size: NA
v_call: TRBV6-5
d_call: NA
j_call: TRBJ2-7
cdr3_nt: TGTGCCAGCAGTTACGAGCGGTCCTACGAGCAGTACTTC
cdr3_aa: CASSYERSYEQYF

clone_size: NA
v_call: TRBV28
d_call: NA
j_call: TRBJ2-4
cdr3_nt: TGTGCCAGCAGCGAAGTTAGAGGGCTAGCCAAAAACATTCAGTACTTC
cdr3_aa: CASSEVRGLAKNIQYF

clone_size: NA
v_call: TRBV6-1
d_call: NA
j_call: TRBJ2-7
cdr3_nt: TGTGCCAGCAGTCAAGCTACTGCCTACGAGCAGTACTTC
cdr3_aa: CASSQATAYEQYF

clone_size: NA
v_call: TRBV24-1
d_call: NA
j_call: TRBJ2-2
cdr3_nt: TGTGCCACCAGTGTCAGGGCCGGCGGGGAGCTGTTTTTT
cdr3_aa: CATSVRAGGELFF

clone_size: NA
v_call: TRBV9
d_call: TRBD1
j_call: TRBJ2-6
cdr3_nt: TGTGCCAGCAGCATGACAGGGGGCGCTGGGGCCAACGTCCTGACTTTC
cdr3_aa: CASSMTGGAGANVLTF

clone_size: few
v_call: TRBV2
d_call: NA
j_call: TRBJ2-2
cdr3_nt: TGTGCCAGCGCTCGGGGGGCGAGCACCGGGGAGCTGTTTTTT
cdr3_aa: CASARGASTGELFF

clone_size: NA
v_call: TRBV2
d_call: TRBD1
j_call: TRBJ2-4
cdr3_nt: TGTGCCAGCAATATGGGTTCGACAGGGAAGGCGGCGGCCAAAAACATTCAGTACTTC
cdr3_aa: CASNMGSTGKAAAKNIQYF

clone_size: NA
v_call: TRBV5-6
d_call: TRBD2
j_call: TRBJ2-7
cdr3_nt: TGTGCCAGCAGCCCCACCCCGGGACTAGCGGGAGATAGGCAGTACTTC
cdr3_aa: CASSPTPGLAGDRQYF

clone_size: NA
v_call: TRBV7-3
d_call: NA
j_call: TRBJ2-6
cdr3_nt: TGTGCCAGCAGCTTAGGATGGGGGCCTGGGGCCAACGTCCTGACTTTC
cdr3_aa: CASSLGWGPGANVLTF

clone_size: NA
v_call: TRBV29-1
d_call: NA
j_call: TRBJ1-1
cdr3_nt: TGCAGCGTTCACCCGACCGGGTCGAACACTGAAGCTTTCTTT
cdr3_aa: CSVHPTGSNTEAFF

clone_size: NA
v_call: TRBV11-3
d_call: TRBD2
j_call: TRBJ2-7
cdr3_nt: TGTGCCAGCAGCCCCCGACTAGCGGGAGTCTACGAGCAGTACTTC
cdr3_aa: CASSPRLAGVYEQYF

clone_size: few
v_call: TRBV7-7
d_call: NA
j_call: TRBJ2-3
cdr3_nt: TGTGCCAGCAGCCAGGGTCAACATTACACAGATACGCAGTATTTT
cdr3_aa: CASSQGQHYTDTQYF

clone_size: few
v_call: TRBV4-2
d_call: TRBD1
j_call: TRBJ1-1
cdr3_nt: TGTGCCAGCAGCTGGGACAGGGGGAACACTGAAGCTTTCTTT
cdr3_aa: CASSWDRGNTEAFF

clone_size: NA
v_call: TRBV19
d_call: TRBD2
j_call: TRBJ2-5
cdr3_nt: TGTGCCAGTAGCCCCGGGACTAGCGGGAGGGTTCAAGAGACCCAGTACTTC
cdr3_aa: CASSPGTSGRVQETQYF

clone_size: NA
v_call: TRBV19
d_call: NA
j_call: TRBJ1-5
cdr3_nt: TGTGCCAGTAGTAAGGGGCCCAATCAGCCCCAGCATTTT
cdr3_aa: CASSKGPNQPQHF

clone_size: NA
v_call: TRBV19
d_call: TRBD1
j_call: TRBJ1-4
cdr3_nt: TGTGCCAGTAGTCCCCAGGGGGGAACGACTAATGAAAAACTGTTTTTT
cdr3_aa: CASSPQGGTTNEKLFF

clone_size: NA
v_call: TRBV10-1
d_call: NA
j_call: TRBJ2-3
cdr3_nt: TGCGCCAGCAGTGAGAGTCTAGCCTTCACTGATACGCAGTATTTT
cdr3_aa: CASSESLAFTDTQYF

clone_size: NA
v_call: TRBV6-6
d_call: TRBD1
j_call: TRBJ2-7
cdr3_nt: TGTGCCAGCAGTCCGACAGGGGAGTACGAGCAGTACTTC
cdr3_aa: CASSPTGEYEQYF

clone_size: NA
v_call: TRBV10-2
d_call: NA
j_call: TRBJ2-5
cdr3_nt: TGCGCCAGCAGTCCCGGGAGCGAGACCCAGTACTTC
cdr3_aa: CASSPGSETQYF

clone_size: NA
v_call: TRBV3-1/TRBV3-2
d_call: NA
j_call: TRBJ1-2
cdr3_nt: TGTGCCAGCAGCCAAGAAAGATCTAGGGGTGGGGGCTACACCTTC
cdr3_aa: CASSQERSRGGGYTF

clone_size: NA
v_call: TRBV5-1
d_call: TRBD1
j_call: TRBJ2-1
cdr3_nt: TGCGCCAGCAGCTCCCCGGGACAGGTGTTCAATGAGCAGTTCTTC
cdr3_aa: CASSSPGQVFNEQFF

clone_size: NA
v_call: TRBV28
d_call: NA
j_call: TRBJ1-2
cdr3_nt: TGTGTCACACGACAAGCTAACTATGGCTACACCTTC
cdr3_aa: CVTRQANYGYTF

clone_size: NA
v_call: TRBV2
d_call: TRBD2
j_call: TRBJ2-2
cdr3_nt: TGTGCCAGCAGTGAAGTAAGCGGGAGGGCCGTCGGGGAGCTGTTTTTT
cdr3_aa: CASSEVSGRAVGELFF

clone_size: few
v_call: TRBV11-3
d_call: TRBD2
j_call: TRBJ2-1
cdr3_nt: TGTGCCAGCAGCTTTCAACTTTCTAGCGGGCTGCAGTTCTTC
cdr3_aa: CASSFQLSSGLQFF

clone_size: NA
v_call: TRBV11-3
d_call: TRBD1
j_call: TRBJ2-7
cdr3_nt: TGTGCCAGCACCCAGGGGTCAGGGGGCGAGCAGTACTTC
cdr3_aa: CASTQGSGGEQYF

clone_size: NA
v_call: TRBV18
d_call: TRBD1
j_call: TRBJ2-1
cdr3_nt: TGTGCCAGCTCACCCCCGGGACAGGGTCTATTGAATGAGCAGTTCTTC
cdr3_aa: CASSPPGQGLLNEQFF

clone_size: few
v_call: TRBV15
d_call: NA
j_call: TRBJ1-5
cdr3_nt: TGTGCCACCAGCGGGGGGGGAGGGTTTAGCAATCAGCCCCAGCATTTT
cdr3_aa: CATSGGGGFSNQPQHF

clone_size: NA
v_call: TRBV5-1
d_call: TRBD2
j_call: TRBJ2-3
cdr3_nt: TGCGCCAGCAGCTTGGAGGGACTAGAAGTCGCAGATACGCAGTATTTT
cdr3_aa: CASSLEGLEVADTQYF